The entry below describes one TCR beta chain. This entry belongs to a study of blood T cell repertoires in COVID-19. Turning to the study itself: PBMCs, B-cell-depleted T cells, or T cells provided the cDNA or gDNA that made up the material.

Per the authors' pipeline: Nucleated cell number was recorded as an estimate derived from reference gene primer amplification. Clones were sequenced by immunoSEQ multiplex PCR, and TCRdb holds only the in-frame ones, with some missing. That table gives V, J and clone size, and the DNA gave D and trimming. Counted here are about 78,000 clones, about 83% occurring once; the ten biggest clones make up 4.9%. The sequence was obtained from a woman older than 75 with active or convalescent COVID-19. Material for sequencing was peripheral blood.

The DNA for the CDR3 is TGCGCCAGCAGCCGATACAGGGATCTTAGAAACACCATATATTTT. Translation gives CASSRYRDLRNTIYF. The chain couples TRBV4-3 to TRBJ1-3; tentative D call: TRBD1 (6 bases). CDR1 and CDR2 (germline): LGHNA, YSLEER. The CDR3 consists of 15 residues. V gave up 4 bases and J gave up 5 bases, with 15 bases separating them.